One and the same sample provided the 24 T cell receptor beta chains below, sequenced in a study of regulatory T cells in long-lasting Graves disease. Time point here: newly diagnosed GD, antithyroid drugs for less than 3 months. RNA extracted from PBMCs served as the sequencing template. Construction of the TCR beta libraries employed iRepertoire HTBI primers in conjunction with Arm-PCR of CDR3 regions. TCRdb ran MiXCR on the multiplex PCR reads and lists one entry per CDR3 protein. The repertoire holds 400,000 to 500,000 distinct CDR3 sequences, with around 13% as singletons. The same sample was also used in a study of T cells in Graves' hyperthyroidism and ophthalmopathy.

The sequencing here drew on peripheral blood mononuclear cells (PBMCs), taken at new diagnosis, from a patient treated with antithyroid drugs. Every receptor here comes from a woman in her forties or fifties with Graves disease.

As regards this clonotype: It may be a read error: a sequence one base away is much more abundant. The rearrangement joins TRBV9 to TRBJ2-3; 7 nucleotides match TRBD1. Germline V gene sequence: CDR1 SGDLS, CDR2 YYNGEE. CDR3 length: 14 residues. V lost 3 bases and J lost 3; bases outside the gene matches: 4. This chain's CDR3 is CASSATGLTDTQYF. DNA of the CDR3: TGTGCCAGCAGCGCGACAGGGTTGACAGATACGCAGTATTTT.

This clonotype appeared many times. The chain has TRBV6-1 and TRBJ2-7; 8 nucleotides match TRBD1. The CDR3 sequence is 12 residues long. The V and J ends lost 5 bases and 9 bases, in that order; junction bases with no gene match: 6. CDR1 and CDR2 from the germline V gene are MNHNS and SASEGT. CDR3 in amino acids: CASSTTGVRQYF. The CDR3 DNA reads TGTGCCAGCAGTACGACAGGGGTTCGGCAGTACTTC.

This clonotype was seen only a few times. The chain is built from TRBV3-1 and TRBJ2-2, with TRBD2 matching 9 bases. J lost 4 bases, V lost 0 bases, and 9 bases had no gene match. This CDR3 has 18 amino acids. Looked up from germline, CDR1 is LGHDT and CDR2 is YNNKEL (reference sequence). This CDR3 reads CASSQDPLAGVVTGELFF. CDR3 coding DNA: TGTGCCAGCAGCCAAGATCCTTTAGCGGGAGTGGTCACCGGGGAGCTGTTTTTT.

The chain uses TRBV7-2 and TRBJ2-1, with D perhaps TRBD1 (5 bases). V lost 5 bases and J lost 6, with 14 bases in between. The CDR3 length is 14 residues. CDR1 is SGHTA and CDR2 is FQGNSA in the germline V gene. The CDR3 is CASSPQGIANEQFF. CDR3 DNA sequence: TGTGCCAGCAGCCCGCAGGGAATAGCCAATGAGCAGTTCTTC.

As regards this clonotype: It may be a read error: a sequence one base away is much more abundant. The chain has TRBV3-1 and TRBJ1-1, with D unclear. The germline CDR1 and CDR2 sequences are LGHDT and YNNKEL (reference sequence). The CDR3 extends over 13 amino acids. The CDR3 is CASSMIAGTEASF. DNA for the CDR3: TGTGCCAGCAGCATGATAGCGGGCACTGAAGCTTCCTTT.

This clonotype has a count of ten or more. This chain joins TRBV7-2 and TRBJ2-5; a weak D match, TRBD2 (6 bases). Germline V gene data show CDR1 as SGHTA and CDR2 as FQGNSA. The CDR3 runs to 14 residues. V gave up 1 base and J gave up 3 bases, with 9 bases separating them. The CDR3 region is CASSLVAAKETQYF. The CDR3 DNA reads as TGTGCCAGCAGCTTAGTAGCGGCTAAAGAGACCCAGTACTTC.

This clonotype has a handful of counts. V usage is TRBV11-2 and J usage is TRBJ1-1; 8 nucleotides align to TRBD1. CDR1 and CDR2 from the germline V gene are SGHAT and FQNNGV. The junction had 27 bases not matched to a gene; V was cut back by 2 bases and J by 10 bases. This CDR3 contains 20 residues. DNA for the CDR3: TGTGCCAGCAGCTTACCGTGGGGTGAGGACAGGGTTTTGTGGGGTGTTGGAGCTTTCTTT. Amino acids: CASSLPWGEDRVLWGVGAFF.

The rearrangement uses TRBV18 and TRBJ2-7; D is possibly TRBD1 (5 bases). V dropped 0 bases and J dropped 6 bases, with 15 bases sitting between them. Germline assignment: CDR1 KGHSH and CDR2 LQKENI. This CDR3 comprises 15 residues. Here the CDR3 DNA reads TGTGCCAGCTCACCACCGCGCAGAGAAGGGGTCGAGCAGTACTTC. Translating it yields CASSPPRREGVEQYF. Complete variable domain (other parts from reference TRBV18 and TRBJ2-7): NAGVMQNPRHLVRRRGQEARLRCSPMKGHSHVYWYRQLPEEGLKFMVYLQKENIIDESGMPKERFSAEFPKEGPSILRIQQVVRGDSAAYFCASSPPRREGVEQYFGPGTRLTVT.

This clonotype turned up a few times. The chain has TRBV7-9 and TRBJ2-3; D is perhaps TRBD2 (5 bases). V shed 1 base and J shed 10 bases, with 12 bases lying between them. The CDR3 extends over 13 amino acids. Germline V lookup: CDR1 SEHNR, CDR2 FQNEAQ (reference sequence). The CDR3 DNA reads TGTGCCAGCAGCTTAGGTGAGCTAGCTCCGCAGTATTTT. Translation: CASSLGELAPQYF.

In its sample, this clonotype was seen once. A read error may account for a junction end that differs from germline. The chain uses TRBV30 and TRBJ2-5; perhaps D is TRBD1 or TRBD2 (6 bases each). Looked up from germline, CDR1 is GTSNPN and CDR2 is SVGIG (reference sequence). The CDR3 length is 15 residues. As DNA, the CDR3 is TGTGCCCGGAGTATTAGGGGGGTTCTCGGAGAGACCCAGTACTTC. Protein: CARSIRGVLGETQYF.

This clonotype came up many times. The CDR3 sequence is CASSLQGSNTGELFF. For the CDR3, the DNA is TGTGCCAGCAGTTTACAGGGTTCGAACACCGGGGAGCTGTTTTTT. V gene TRBV28 combines with J gene TRBJ2-2; D perhaps matches TRBD1 (5 bases). The CDR3 consists of 15 residues. Deletions cut 2 bases from V and 0 bases from J, with 7 bases between. Germline V lookup: CDR1 MDHEN, CDR2 SYDVKM.

This clonotype was detected a few times. The chain carries TRBV7-9 and TRBJ2-7, with a possible D match to TRBD1 (5 bases). Trimming took off 1 base at V and 2 bases at J, with 9 bases between the two ends. There are 14 residues in the CDR3. The germline CDR1 and CDR2 sequences are SEHNR and FQNEAQ (reference sequence). The CDR3 nucleotides read TGTGCCAGCAGCTTAGAGGGGCCGGCCTACGAGCAGTACTTC. It specifies CASSLEGPAYEQYF.

This chain joins TRBV30 and TRBJ2-5; possibly TRBD2 for D (6 bases). CDR3 length: 15 residues. Germline loops: CDR1 GTSNPN, CDR2 SVGIG (reference sequence). With 0 bases removed from V and 3 bases from J, the gap between germline ends came to 14 bases. CDR3: CAWSVFTSREETQYF. The CDR3 DNA is TGTGCCTGGAGTGTATTTACTAGCAGAGAAGAGACCCAGTACTTC.

The sample holds many counts of this clonotype. This chain joins TRBV20-1 and TRBJ2-7; D might be TRBD1 (6 bases). The CDR3 totals 14 residues. With 0 bases removed from V and 6 bases from J, the gap between germline ends came to 15 bases. The V gene's germline CDR1 is DFQATT and CDR2 SNEGSKA (reference sequence). CDR3 region: CSARERGWGSEQYF. The CDR3 nucleotides read TGCAGTGCTAGAGAGAGGGGGTGGGGGAGCGAGCAGTACTTC.

V usage is TRBV20-1 and J usage is TRBJ2-7, with TRBD1 matching over 9 bases. The CDR3 has 16 residues. V lost 4 bases to trimming and J lost 3 bases; unmatched junction nucleotides: 13. Germline lookup yields CDR1 DFQATT and CDR2 SNEGSKA (reference sequence). In DNA, the CDR3 is TGCAGTGCTATCCGGGACAGGGTGTATAACTTCTACGAGCAGTACTTC. Its protein is CSAIRDRVYNFYEQYF.

CDR3 in amino acids: CASRPQGLREEKLFF. DNA for the CDR3: TGTGCCAGCAGACCCCAGGGTCTTAGGGAAGAAAAACTGTTTTTT. The rearrangement uses TRBV6-1 and TRBJ1-4, with D possibly TRBD1 on 5 matching bases. Germline loops: CDR1 MNHNS, CDR2 SASEGT. Trimming cost V 6 bases and J 8 bases, with 19 bases left between them. The CDR3 has 15 residues.

This clonotype occurred a few times. CDR3 amino acids: CASSEGRDPGLTYEQYF. For the CDR3, the DNA is TGCGCCAGCAGTGAAGGGCGCGATCCGGGCTTGACCTACGAGCAGTACTTC. This chain connects TRBV10-2 to TRBJ2-7, with no clear D. The V end was cut by 3 bases, the J end by 2 bases, with 20 bases between. CDR1 WSHSY and CDR2 SAAADI come from the germline V gene. This CDR3 region has 17 residues.

This clonotype was seen ten or more times. In DNA, the CDR3 is TGTGCCACCGACACAGGGCCCACAGATACGCAGTATTTT. Translation: CATDTGPTDTQYF. The rearrangement joins TRBV28 to TRBJ2-3; TRBD1 might be the D (6 bases). There are 13 residues in the CDR3. Trimming took off 10 bases at V and 2 bases at J, with 13 bases between the two ends. Germline V gene lookup returns CDR1 MDHEN and CDR2 SYDVKM.

The chain couples TRBV3-1 to TRBJ2-5, with 9 bases lining up with TRBD2. The DNA end is more similar to TRBJ2-1, so the J call may be wrong. CDR1 and CDR2 from the germline V gene are LGHDT and YNNKEL (reference sequence). The length of the CDR3 is 14 residues. In DNA form, the CDR3 reads TGTGCCAGCAGTCCAGGACTAGCGTCCTACGAGCAGTTCTTC. As protein: CASSPGLASYEQFF.

This clonotype was seen more than once but under ten times. V and J are TRBV6-1 and TRBJ2-3, with D possibly TRBD2 on 5 matching bases. Trimming left V 6 bases short and J 1 base short, with 8 bases between. Germline CDR1 reads MNHNS; CDR2 reads SASEGT. The CDR3 length is 13 residues. The CDR3 region is CASRKEGTDTQYF. CDR3 DNA: TGTGCCAGCAGGAAGGAGGGCACAGATACGCAGTATTTT.

This clonotype appeared a single time. Given a much more abundant clone one base away, this may be a read error. The chain has TRBV6-1 and TRBJ1-1; D gene unclear. Germline V CDR1 and CDR2: MNHNS, SASEGT. There are 13 residues in the CDR3. CDR3 loop: CASNEIGNTEAFF. DNA of the CDR3: TGTGCCAGCAATGAAATCGGGAACACTGAAGCTTTCTTT.

This clonotype was counted ten times or more. A junction boundary mismatches the germline segment, possibly from a read error. The V and J genes are TRBV12-3 or TRBV12-4 and TRBJ2-7; TRBD1 matches 7 bases. CDR3 length: 14 amino acids. CDR3: CASSLGGGPYEQYF. The CDR3 bases are TGTGCCAGCAGCTTAGGGGGCGGTCCCTACGAGCAGTACTTC.

The CDR3, as DNA: TGTGCCAGCAGACGAATGGGAGGAAAATACGAGCAGTACTTC. It yields the protein CASRRMGGKYEQYF. The J gene is TRBJ2-7, the V gene TRBV27, with D perhaps matching TRBD2 (6 bases). The CDR3 is 14 residues long. V was trimmed by 6 bases and J by 4 bases, leaving 16 bases between them. Germline loops: CDR1 MNHEY, CDR2 SMNVEV (reference sequence).

This clonotype has ten or more counts. The CDR3 nucleotides are TGCAGTGCTAAGCTCGACGGTCCAGAGACCCAGTACTTC. Translated: CSAKLDGPETQYF. This sequence joins TRBV20-1 and TRBJ2-5, with D hard to call. The CDR3 sequence is 13 residues long. V lost 4 bases to trimming and J lost 4 bases, with 13 bases between them. Germline loops: CDR1 DFQATT, CDR2 SNEGSKA (reference sequence).